These T cell receptor beta chains were read from a single sample in a study of blood T cell repertoires in COVID-19. Libraries were prepared by immunoSEQ multiplex PCR; TCRdb keeps only in-frame clonotypes and omits some of them. The sample contains tens of thousands of clones, roughly 80% of which appear only once. Sequenced material: peripheral blood. All receptors come from a woman aged 60-70 years with acute or convalescent COVID-19. Both conserved end residues are part of each CDR3. D genes are given only for firm matches. A clone size is listed for some rows: how often the clone was seen (once, few, many), or a class if it is expanded.

D | size | J | V | CDR3 | DNA
TRBD1 | once | TRBJ1-2 | TRBV15 | CATSRDSGTGGANGYTF | TGTGCCACCAGCAGAGACTCCGGGACAGGGGGCGCGAATGGCTACACCTTC
TRBD2 | once | TRBJ2-2 | TRBV27 | CASRLAGENTGELFF | TGTGCCAGCAGGCTAGCGGGGGAGAACACCGGGGAGCTGTTTTTT
- | - | TRBJ1-6 | TRBV11-2 | CASSLTSSYNSPLHF | TGTGCCAGCAGCTTAACTAGCTCCTATAATTCACCCCTCCACTTT
- | - | TRBJ2-7 | TRBV4-1 | CASSQATYEQYF | TGCGCCAGCAGCCAAGCAACCTACGAGCAGTACTTC
TRBD2 | - | TRBJ2-5 | TRBV5-5 | CASSSGLAVETQYF | TGTGCCAGCAGCTCCGGACTAGCCGTAGAGACCCAGTACTTC
TRBD1 | - | TRBJ1-2 | TRBV6-2/TRBV6-3 | CASSFNRQGGYGYTF | TGTGCCAGCAGTTTTAATAGACAGGGTGGCTATGGCTACACCTTC
- | - | TRBJ2-1 | TRBV19 | CASSITPGFEQFF | TGTGCCAGTAGTATTACCCCGGGATTCGAGCAGTTCTTC
- | few | TRBJ1-5 | TRBV4-2 | CASSQSGDSNQPQHF | TGTGCCAGCAGCCAATCAGGGGATAGCAATCAGCCCCAGCATTTT
- | - | TRBJ1-1 | TRBV5-1 | CASSSQGSGTEAFF | TGCGCCAGCAGCTCACAGGGTTCCGGCACTGAAGCTTTCTTT
- | - | TRBJ1-3 | TRBV6-1 | CASSEGRAFSGNTIYF | TGTGCCAGCAGTGAGGGCAGGGCATTCTCTGGAAACACCATATATTTT
- | - | TRBJ2-2 | TRBV6-1 | CASSEGVAGGELFF | TGTGCCAGCAGTGAAGGGGTTGCGGGCGGGGAGCTGTTTTTT
TRBD2 | - | TRBJ2-2 | TRBV7-6 | CASSPDLGLAGVRRAGELFF | TGTGCCAGCAGCCCAGATCTCGGACTAGCGGGGGTCCGAAGGGCCGGGGAGCTGTTTTTT
- | once | TRBJ2-4 | TRBV7-9 | CASSLGHDENIQYF | TGTGCCAGCAGCTTAGGGCATGATGAAAACATTCAGTACTTC
TRBD1 | - | TRBJ1-2 | TRBV20-1 | CSASLPWTGRDGYTF | TGCAGTGCTAGTCTTCCCTGGACAGGGAGGGATGGCTACACCTTC
- | - | TRBJ2-3 | TRBV21-1 | CASSTRTSGAISTDTQYF | TGTGCCAGCAGCACCAGGACTAGCGGGGCTATTAGCACAGATACGCAGTATTTT
TRBD2 | - | TRBJ2-1 | TRBV5-1 | CASSLVLGGANYNEQFF | TGCGCCAGCAGCTTGGTCCTCGGGGGGGCAAACTACAATGAGCAGTTCTTC
- | few | TRBJ2-7 | TRBV4-1 | CASSQDRDLAHSYEQYF | TGCGCCAGCAGCCAAGATCGGGATTTGGCACACTCCTACGAGCAGTACTTC
- | few | TRBJ1-2 | TRBV2 | CASSEWRYTF | TGTGCCAGCAGTGAGTGGCGCTACACCTTC
- | - | TRBJ1-1 | TRBV6-5 | CASNHDSRGTEAFF | TGTGCCAGCAACCACGACTCTAGGGGCACTGAAGCTTTCTTT
- | - | TRBJ1-4 | TRBV6-5 | CASSYRGSPTNEKLFF | TGTGCCAGCAGTTACCGGGGTAGCCCAACTAATGAAAAACTGTTTTTT
TRBD1 | - | TRBJ1-2 | TRBV19 | CASRTLDRGNYGYTF | TGTGCCAGTAGAACCCTCGACAGGGGGAACTATGGCTACACCTTC
- | - | TRBJ1-2 | TRBV11-2 | CASSPPRAGGYTF | TGTGCCAGCAGCCCCCCACGGGCGGGCGGCTACACCTTC
TRBD2 | - | TRBJ2-1 | TRBV14 | CASSGVSGLGMDEQFF | TGTGCCAGCAGCGGGGTATCGGGACTAGGTATGGATGAGCAGTTCTTC
- | many | TRBJ2-3 | TRBV4-1 | CASSQVEADTQYF | TGCGCCAGCAGCCAAGTGGAGGCAGATACGCAGTATTTT
- | - | TRBJ2-2 | TRBV4-2 | CASSLGGEMNTGELFF | TGTGCCAGCAGCCTCGGCGGTGAAATGAACACCGGGGAGCTGTTTTTT
TRBD2 | - | TRBJ2-7 | TRBV6-5 | CASSYTGTKGAEQYF | TGTGCCAGCAGTTATACCGGGACTAAGGGAGCCGAGCAGTACTTC
TRBD2 | - | TRBJ2-3 | TRBV19 | CASSAILAGDTDTQYF | TGTGCCAGTAGTGCGATACTAGCGGGGGACACAGATACGCAGTATTTT
- | - | TRBJ2-7 | TRBV5-1 | CASSLEGQGSSYEQYF | TGCGCCAGCAGCTTGGAAGGGCAGGGCAGCTCCTACGAGCAGTACTTC
- | - | TRBJ2-6 | TRBV7-3 | CASSLQSSGANVLTF | TGTGCCAGCAGCTTACAGTCCTCTGGGGCCAACGTCCTGACTTTC
- | - | TRBJ2-3 | TRBV5-1 | CASSLIWGLSTDTQYF | TGCGCCAGCAGCCTTATTTGGGGCCTGAGCACAGATACGCAGTATTTT
- | - | TRBJ1-1 | TRBV5-1 | CASSLAMGGTEAFF | TGCGCCAGCAGCTTGGCCATGGGGGGCACTGAAGCTTTCTTT
- | - | TRBJ1-4 | TRBV6-5 | CASTRGGTNEKLFF | TGTGCCAGCACGAGGGGGGGCACTAATGAAAAACTGTTTTTT
- | - | TRBJ2-1 | TRBV12-3/TRBV12-4 | CASRVTVEQFF | TGTGCCAGCAGGGTGACTGTAGAGCAGTTCTTC
- | - | TRBJ1-2 | TRBV7-9 | CASSLSGRGYTF | TGTGCCAGCAGCCTGAGCGGCAGGGGCTACACCTTC
- | - | TRBJ1-3 | TRBV3-1/TRBV3-2 | CASRYRNTIYF | TGTGCCAGCAGGTACAGAAACACCATATATTTT